This TCR beta chain was sequenced for a study of T-cell memory formation after mild COVID-19. TCRdb recomputed calls from the 5' RACE reads with MiXCR, one row per CDR3 protein. In the table there are around 500,000 distinct CDR3 sequences, 15% to 20% of which are singletons. This CDR3 region has 13 residues. Trimming took 5 bases from V and 12 from J, leaving 20 bases between them. Sequenced sample: PBMCs or a T cell subset sorted from them (not recorded which). The V call is TRBV12-3 or TRBV12-4, the J call TRBJ2-7; no reliable D call. The source is an adult woman who had mild COVID-19 (a few samples of this study predate the infection). Cell type and time point are not known. The chain's CDR3 is CASSVSGRDGVYF. The CDR3 coding sequence is TGTGCCAGCAGTGTGTCAGGACGAGATGGTGTGTACTTC.